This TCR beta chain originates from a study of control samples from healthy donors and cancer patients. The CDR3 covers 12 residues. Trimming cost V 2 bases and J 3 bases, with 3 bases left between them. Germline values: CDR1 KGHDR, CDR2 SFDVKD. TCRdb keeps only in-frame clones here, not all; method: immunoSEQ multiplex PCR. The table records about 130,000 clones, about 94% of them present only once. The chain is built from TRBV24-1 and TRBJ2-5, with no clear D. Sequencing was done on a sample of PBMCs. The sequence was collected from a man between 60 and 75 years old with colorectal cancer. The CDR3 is CATSDWEETQYF. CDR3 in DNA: TGTGCCACCAGTGATTGGGAAGAGACCCAGTACTTC.